This TCR beta chain comes out of a study of blood T cell repertoires in COVID-19. At the level of the study: Samples taken during acute and convalescent COVID-19 were collected in the United States, Italy and Spain. T cells, B-cell-depleted T cells, or PBMCs provided the cDNA or gDNA that served as material.

The ends were cut back, 2 bases at V and 3 bases at J, with 8 bases in the middle. CDR3 size: 14 residues. In germline, CDR1 is MNHEY, CDR2 SMNVEV (reference sequence). Original methodology: Counts of nucleated cells, estimated from reference gene primer amplification, were obtained. The protocol was immunoSEQ multiplex PCR, while the TCRdb copy is restricted to in-frame clones and leaves out a portion. The V and J calls and clone size were taken over from that table, and D and trimming were inferred from the DNA. The data hold 300,000 to 400,000 clones, with more than 75% observed a single time. Donors in Cohort 3 who had recovered were those with two negative PCRs, healthcare professional clearance, or resolution of their symptoms.

The genes are TRBV27 and TRBJ1-5; D ambiguous. Sequencing was carried out using PBMCs or T cells enriched from blood (not recorded which). The TCR was taken from a woman younger than 30 who had recovered from COVID-19. The CDR3 loop is CASSLNYPNQPQHF. CDR3 coding DNA: TGTGCCAGCAGTTTAAACTACCCCAATCAGCCCCAGCATTTT.